This T cell receptor (beta chain) is drawn from a study of shared clonotypes between healthy human individuals. Regarding the study as a whole: Estimated clonotype richness was generally higher in naive than memory subsets.

Comments on this clone: Its antigen is not identified.

V dropped 3 bases and J dropped 3; count of bases not matched to a gene: 8. Germline V CDR1 and CDR2: SNHLY, FYNNEI. This CDR3 has 15 residues. Profiling relied on immunoSEQ multiplex PCR, and the TCRdb table lists in-frame clones only, not all of them. The sample lists around 2.5 million clones, approximately 93% occurring once. J is TRBJ2-7 and V is TRBV2; 7 bases agree with TRBD1. This sequence originates from a young man in good health. Some clones in this sample may be carry-over from other donors' samples. Sequences were obtained from naive CD4+ T cells from PBMCs. Subset defined: CD45RA+ positively selected. The CDR3: CASSEGHRGNYEQYF. CDR3 DNA sequence: TGTGCCAGCAGTGAGGGCCACAGGGGTAACTACGAGCAGTACTTC.